This TCR beta chain was sequenced in a study of shared clonotypes between healthy human individuals. Study results and limitations: Richness estimates generally favored naive over memory subsets.

This clone was counted a few times. No antigen is known for it. The CDR3 totals 12 residues. V lost 5 bases and J lost 8, with 12 bases in between. Germline values: CDR1 MNHEY, CDR2 SVGAGI. Profiled with immunoSEQ multiplex PCR; TCRdb holds only in-frame clones, not every one. The sample consists of 600,000 to 800,000 clones, 72% of them appearing once. The sequence derives from a woman aged 30 to 39 in good health. The chain carries TRBV6-5 and TRBJ1-1; D unresolved. Sequencing input: memory CD4+ T cells sorted from blood. The sample's subset: CD45RA-negative fraction. CDR3 sequence: CASSDIIGEAFF. The CDR3, as DNA: TGTGCCAGCAGTGATATCATCGGCGAAGCTTTCTTT.